This T cell receptor beta chain stems from a study of tumor-infiltrating lymphocytes in oesophageal squamous cell carcinoma. V lost 2 bases and J 7 bases, leaving 24 bases between the germline ends. Germline CDR1 is MNHNS and CDR2 is SASEGT. The CDR3 length is 17 residues. This clonotype was picked up many times. A much larger clone lies one base from this, so it may be a read error. Using its own MiXCR run on the PCR reads, TCRdb lists one record per CDR3 protein. The top ten clones hold roughly a fifth of a sample with about 20,000 distinct CDR3 sequences, roughly 36% of them seen once. The sample comprised esophageal tumor tissue. The J gene is TRBJ2-7, the V gene TRBV6-1; D perhaps matches TRBD2 (6 bases). The receptor comes from a male donor with esophageal squamous cell carcinoma. CDR3 residues: CASSEFHGGRTNNEQYF. The CDR3 bases are TGTGCCAGCAGTGAATTTCACGGAGGGAGAACGAACAATGAGCAGTACTTC.